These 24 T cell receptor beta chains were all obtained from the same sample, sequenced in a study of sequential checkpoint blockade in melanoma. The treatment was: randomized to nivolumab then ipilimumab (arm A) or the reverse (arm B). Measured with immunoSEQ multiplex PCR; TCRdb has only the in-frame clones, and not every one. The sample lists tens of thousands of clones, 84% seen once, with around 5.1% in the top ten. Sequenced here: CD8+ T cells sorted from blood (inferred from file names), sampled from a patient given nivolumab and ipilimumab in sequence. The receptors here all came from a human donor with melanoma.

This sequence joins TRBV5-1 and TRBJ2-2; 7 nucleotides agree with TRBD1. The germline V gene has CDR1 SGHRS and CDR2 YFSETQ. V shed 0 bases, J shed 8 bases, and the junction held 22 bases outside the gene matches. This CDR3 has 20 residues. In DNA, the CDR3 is TGCGCCAGCAGCTTGGACGGGTCTTATCGTGGGACAGCTGAATCAGGGGAGCTGTTTTTT. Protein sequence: CASSLDGSYRGTAESGELFF. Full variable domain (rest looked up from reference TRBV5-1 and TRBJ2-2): KAGVTQTPRYLIKTRGQQVTLSCSPISGHRSVSWYQQTPGQGLQFLFEYFSETQRNKGNFPGRFSGRQFSNSRSEMNVSTLELGDSALYLCASSLDGSYRGTAESGELFFGEGSRLTVL.

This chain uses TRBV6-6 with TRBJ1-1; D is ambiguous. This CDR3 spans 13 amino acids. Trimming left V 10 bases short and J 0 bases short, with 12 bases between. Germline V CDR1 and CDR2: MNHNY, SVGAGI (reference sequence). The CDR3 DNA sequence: TGTGCCATCGAACCGGGGTTGAACACTGAAGCTTTCTTT. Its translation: CAIEPGLNTEAFF.

The CDR3 reads CSADRTGNGAFF. The CDR3 DNA sequence: TGCAGCGCCGACCGGACAGGGAATGGAGCTTTCTTT. This chain uses TRBV29-1 with TRBJ1-1, with 8 positions matching TRBD1. CDR3 length: 12 amino acids. Germline-derived CDR1 and CDR2 are SQVTM and ANQGSEA. V dropped 7 bases and J dropped 10; count of bases not matched to a gene: 11. The full variable domain, with the rest looked up from reference TRBV29-1 and TRBJ1-1, is SAVISQKPSRDICQRGTSLTIQCQVDSQVTMMFWYRQQPGQSLTLIATANQGSEATYESGFVIDKFPISRPNLTFSTLTVSNMSPEDSSIYLCSADRTGNGAFFGQGTRLTVV.

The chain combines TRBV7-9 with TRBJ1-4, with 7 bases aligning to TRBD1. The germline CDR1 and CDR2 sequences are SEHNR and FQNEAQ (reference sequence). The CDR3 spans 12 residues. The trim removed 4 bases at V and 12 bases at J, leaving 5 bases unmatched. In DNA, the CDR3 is TGTGCCAGCAGCTCAGACAGGGTGGAACTGTTTTTT. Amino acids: CASSSDRVELFF. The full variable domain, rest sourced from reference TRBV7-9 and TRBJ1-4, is DTGVSQNPRHKITKRGQNVTFRCDPISEHNRLYWYRQTLGQGPEFLTYFQNEAQLEKSRLLSDRFSAERPKGSFSTLEIQRTEQGDSAMYLCASSSDRVELFFGSGTQLSVL.

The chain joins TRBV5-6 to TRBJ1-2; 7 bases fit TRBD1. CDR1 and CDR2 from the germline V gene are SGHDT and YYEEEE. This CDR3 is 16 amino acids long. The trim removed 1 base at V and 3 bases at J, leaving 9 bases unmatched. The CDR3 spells CASSLRIEGAYYGYTF. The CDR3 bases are TGTGCCAGCAGCTTGAGGATCGAGGGGGCGTACTATGGCTACACCTTC.

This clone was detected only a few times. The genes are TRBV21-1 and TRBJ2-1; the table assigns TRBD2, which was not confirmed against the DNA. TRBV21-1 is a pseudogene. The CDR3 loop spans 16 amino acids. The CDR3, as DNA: TGTGCCAGCAGCACCCTAGCGGGGCGACCCTACAATGAGCAGTTCTTC. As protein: CASSTLAGRPYNEQFF.

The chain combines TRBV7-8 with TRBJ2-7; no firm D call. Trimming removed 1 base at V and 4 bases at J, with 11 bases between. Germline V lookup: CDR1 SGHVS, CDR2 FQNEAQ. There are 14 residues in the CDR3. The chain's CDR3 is CASSLDSVLYEQYF. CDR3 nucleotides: TGTGCCAGCAGCTTAGACTCCGTCTTATACGAGCAGTACTTC.

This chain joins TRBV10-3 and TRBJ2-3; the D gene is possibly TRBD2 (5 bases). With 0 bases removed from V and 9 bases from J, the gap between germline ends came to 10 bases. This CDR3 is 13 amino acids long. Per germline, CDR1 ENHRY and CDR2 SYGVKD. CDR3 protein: CAISESQEATQYF. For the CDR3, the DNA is TGTGCCATCAGTGAGTCTCAGGAGGCAACGCAGTATTTT.

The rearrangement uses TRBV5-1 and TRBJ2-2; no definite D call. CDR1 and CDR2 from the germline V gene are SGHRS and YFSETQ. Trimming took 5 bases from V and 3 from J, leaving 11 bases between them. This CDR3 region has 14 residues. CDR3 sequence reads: CASRPAGYTGELFF. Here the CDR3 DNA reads TGCGCCAGCAGGCCAGCCGGGTACACCGGGGAGCTGTTTTTT.

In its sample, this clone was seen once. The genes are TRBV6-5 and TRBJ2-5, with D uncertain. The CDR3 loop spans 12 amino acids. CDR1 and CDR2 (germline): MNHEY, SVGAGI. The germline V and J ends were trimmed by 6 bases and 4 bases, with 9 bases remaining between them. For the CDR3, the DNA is TGTGCCAGCAGCCCATACGGAGAGACCCAGTACTTC. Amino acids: CASSPYGETQYF.

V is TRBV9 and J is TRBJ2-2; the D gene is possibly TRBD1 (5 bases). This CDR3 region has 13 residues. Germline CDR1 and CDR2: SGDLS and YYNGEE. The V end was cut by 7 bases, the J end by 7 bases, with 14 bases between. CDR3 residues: CASRSTVNGELFF. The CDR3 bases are TGTGCCAGCCGATCGACAGTTAACGGGGAGCTGTTTTTT.

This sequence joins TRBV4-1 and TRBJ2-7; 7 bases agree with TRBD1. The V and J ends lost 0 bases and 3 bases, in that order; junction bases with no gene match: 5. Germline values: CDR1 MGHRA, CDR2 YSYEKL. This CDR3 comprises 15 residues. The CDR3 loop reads CASSQEDRRIYEQYF. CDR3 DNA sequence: TGCGCCAGCAGCCAAGAGGACAGGAGGATCTACGAGCAGTACTTC.

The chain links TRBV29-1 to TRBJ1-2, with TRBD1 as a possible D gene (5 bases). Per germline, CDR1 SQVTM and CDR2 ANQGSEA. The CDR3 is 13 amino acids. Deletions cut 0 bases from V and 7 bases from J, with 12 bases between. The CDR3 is CSVEDGAGIGYTF. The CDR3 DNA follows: TGCAGCGTTGAAGATGGGGCAGGGATTGGCTACACCTTC.

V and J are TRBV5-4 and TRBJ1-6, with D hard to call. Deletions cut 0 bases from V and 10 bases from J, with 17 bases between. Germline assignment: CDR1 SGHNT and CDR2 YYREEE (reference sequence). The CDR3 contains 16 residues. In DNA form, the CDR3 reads TGTGCCAGCAGCTTGGATGCCACTCGGGGAGGGTCACCCCTCCACTTT. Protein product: CASSLDATRGGSPLHF. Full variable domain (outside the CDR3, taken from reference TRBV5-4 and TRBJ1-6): ETGVTQSPTHLIKTRGQQVTLRCSSQSGHNTVSWYQQALGQGPQFIFQYYREEENGRGNFPPRFSGLQFPNYSSELNVNALELDDSALYLCASSLDATRGGSPLHFGNGTRLTVT.

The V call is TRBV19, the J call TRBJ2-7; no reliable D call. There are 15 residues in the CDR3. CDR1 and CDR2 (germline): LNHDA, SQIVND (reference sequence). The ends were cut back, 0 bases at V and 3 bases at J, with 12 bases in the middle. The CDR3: CASSIEGSTYYEQYF. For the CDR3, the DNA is TGTGCCAGTAGTATAGAGGGCAGTACCTACTACGAGCAGTACTTC.

Here the CDR3 reads CASSSLSYEQYF. The CDR3 DNA reads as TGTGCCAGCAGCTCCCTCTCCTACGAGCAGTACTTC. The chain employs TRBV7-2 and TRBJ2-7; D ambiguous. Germline V gene sequence: CDR1 SGHTA, CDR2 FQGNSA. The CDR3 is 12 residues long. V was clipped by 4 bases and J by 0 bases, with 4 bases between them.

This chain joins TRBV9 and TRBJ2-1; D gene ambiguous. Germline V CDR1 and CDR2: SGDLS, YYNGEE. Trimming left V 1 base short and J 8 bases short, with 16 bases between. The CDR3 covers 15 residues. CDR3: CASSVIDTAGDEQFF. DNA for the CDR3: TGTGCCAGCAGCGTAATTGACACCGCCGGCGATGAGCAGTTCTTC.

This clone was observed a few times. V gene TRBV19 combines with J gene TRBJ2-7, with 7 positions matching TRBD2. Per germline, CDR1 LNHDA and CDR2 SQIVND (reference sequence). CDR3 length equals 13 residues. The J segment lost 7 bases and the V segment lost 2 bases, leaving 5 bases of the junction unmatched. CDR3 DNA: TGTGCCAGTAGTATACTAGCGGAGGGGGAGCAGTACTTC. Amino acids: CASSILAEGEQYF.

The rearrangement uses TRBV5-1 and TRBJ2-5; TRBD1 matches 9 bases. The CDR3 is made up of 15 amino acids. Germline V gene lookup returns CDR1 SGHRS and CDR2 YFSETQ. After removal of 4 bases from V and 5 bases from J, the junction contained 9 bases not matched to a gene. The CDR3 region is CASSIGQGMLETQYF. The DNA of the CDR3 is TGCGCCAGCAGCATTGGACAGGGGATGCTCGAGACCCAGTACTTC.

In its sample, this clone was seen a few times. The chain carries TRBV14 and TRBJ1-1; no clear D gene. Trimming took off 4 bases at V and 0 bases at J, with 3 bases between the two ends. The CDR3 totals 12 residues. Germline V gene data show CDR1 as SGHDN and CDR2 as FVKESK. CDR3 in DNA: TGTGCCAGCAGCCTCATGAACACTGAAGCTTTCTTT. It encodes CASSLMNTEAFF. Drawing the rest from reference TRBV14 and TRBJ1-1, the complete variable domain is EAGVTQFPSHSVIEKGQTVTLRCDPISGHDNLYWYRRVMGKEIKFLLHFVKESKQDESGMPNNRFLAERTGGTYSTLKVQPAELEDSGVYFCASSLMNTEAFFGQGTRLTVV.

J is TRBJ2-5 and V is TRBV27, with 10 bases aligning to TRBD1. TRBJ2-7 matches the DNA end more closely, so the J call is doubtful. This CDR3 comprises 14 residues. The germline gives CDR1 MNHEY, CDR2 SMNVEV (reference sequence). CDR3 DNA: TGTGCCAGCAGTGGCGGGACAGGGGCCTACGAGCAGTACTTC. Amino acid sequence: CASSGGTGAYEQYF.

CDR3 DNA sequence: TGTGCCAGCAGCTTCTCGGACTCGATTGGGGAGCTGTTTTTT. Translating it yields CASSFSDSIGELFF. The chain employs TRBV7-2 and TRBJ2-2; a weak D match, TRBD2 (5 bases). Deletions cut 3 bases from V and 8 bases from J, with 13 bases between. Germline-derived CDR1 and CDR2 are SGHTA and FQGNSA. The CDR3 is 14 residues long. Supplemented by reference TRBV7-2 and TRBJ2-2, the full variable domain reads GAGVSQSPSNKVTEKGKDVELRCDPISGHTALYWYRQSLGQGLEFLIYFQGNSAPDKSGLPSDRFSAERTGGSVSTLTIQRTQQEDSAVYLCASSFSDSIGELFFGEGSRLTVL.

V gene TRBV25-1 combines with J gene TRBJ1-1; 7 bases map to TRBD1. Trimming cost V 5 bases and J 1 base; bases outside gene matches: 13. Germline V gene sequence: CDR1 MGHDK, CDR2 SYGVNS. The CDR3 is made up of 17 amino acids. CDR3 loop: CASSSYNSYRGNTEAFF. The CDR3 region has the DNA TGTGCCAGCAGTTCCTATAACTCGTACAGGGGGAACACTGAAGCTTTCTTT.

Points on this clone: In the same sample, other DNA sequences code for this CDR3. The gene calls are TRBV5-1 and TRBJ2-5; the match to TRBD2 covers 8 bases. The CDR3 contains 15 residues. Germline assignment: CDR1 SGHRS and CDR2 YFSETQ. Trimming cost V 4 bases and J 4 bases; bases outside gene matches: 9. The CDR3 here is CASSGGTSSRETQYF. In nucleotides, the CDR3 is TGCGCCAGCAGCGGGGGGACTAGTAGTCGAGAGACCCAGTACTTC.